A selection of T cell receptor beta chains follows, all from one sample in a study of T cell repertoires in cytomegalovirus infection. TCRdb re-analysed the reads in MiXCR, keeping a single row per CDR3 protein. The sample carries 360,000 or so distinct CDR3 sequences, about 34% recorded once. Their antigen targets remain unknown. The sample consisted of cultured PBMCs, taken from culture after CMV antigen stimulation. These receptors came from a human donor in good health (CMV status not recorded). Some clones in this sample may be carry-over from other donors' samples. The CDR3 runs from the conserved cysteine through the conserved F or W. A D gene is named only where the DNA matches it firmly.

D,V,J,CDR3
NA,TRBV7-2,TRBJ2-7,CANTGTHSYEQYF
TRBD1,TRBV10-3,TRBJ2-7,CAIKGQGANEQYF
NA,TRBV6-5,TRBJ1-6,CASRRQYSPLHF
NA,TRBV19,TRBJ1-1,CASSDTGNTEAFF
TRBD2,TRBV7-9,TRBJ2-1,CASSGGRGRSSEQFF
NA,TRBV6-5,TRBJ1-2,CASSYEGGGYGYTF
NA,TRBV7-2,TRBJ2-5,CASSLSAGETQYF
NA,TRBV6-6,TRBJ1-5,CASSYYPDDQPQHF
NA,TRBV2,TRBJ1-1,CASSPDGQAEAFF
TRBD2,TRBV28,TRBJ2-1,CASSLLARGGRADEQFF
NA,TRBV4-2,TRBJ2-5,CASSQGTEGVQETQYF
NA,TRBV20-1,TRBJ2-1,CSAHQGGTSSSYNEQFF
NA,TRBV7-9,TRBJ2-2,CASSLGPPTPVLGVAGELFF
NA,TRBV19,TRBJ2-2,CASSPAQLNTGELFF